The rows below give T cell receptor beta chains drawn from one sample of a study of PD-1 blockade in classical Hodgkin lymphoma. The protocol was immunoSEQ multiplex PCR, while the TCRdb copy is restricted to in-frame clones and leaves out a portion. The sample shows some 62,000 clones, around 89% of them seen only once. The starting material was peripheral blood mononuclear cells (PBMCs), obtained at baseline. The receptor source for this set is a human donor with classical Hodgkin lymphoma. Both conserved end residues are part of each CDR3. The D gene is left open where the match is weak. Size tells how often a clone was seen (once, few, many) or the class of an expanded clone, and some rows leave it out.

D gene: TRBD1
V gene: TRBV13
clone size: NA
J gene: TRBJ2-2
CDR3 DNA: TGTGCCAGCAGCCCGGGGACAGGTAACACCGGGGAGCTGTTTTTT
CDR3 protein: CASSPGTGNTGELFF

D gene: NA
V gene: TRBV6-6
clone size: NA
J gene: TRBJ1-5
CDR3 DNA: TGTGCCAGCAGTTACTCTGGAGAGGGGGATGGTCAGCCCCAGCATTTT
CDR3 protein: CASSYSGEGDGQPQHF

D gene: TRBD1
V gene: TRBV2
clone size: NA
J gene: TRBJ1-5
CDR3 DNA: TGTGCCAGCAGTTCCGGGACAGTGAGCAATCAGCCCCAGCATTTT
CDR3 protein: CASSSGTVSNQPQHF

D gene: TRBD1
V gene: TRBV2
clone size: NA
J gene: TRBJ1-5
CDR3 DNA: TGTGCCAGCAGTCGGACAGGGGATCAGCCCCAGCATTTT
CDR3 protein: CASSRTGDQPQHF

D gene: NA
V gene: TRBV25-1
clone size: NA
J gene: TRBJ2-1
CDR3 DNA: TGTGCCAGCAGTATACAGGGCAATGAGCAGTTCTTC
CDR3 protein: CASSIQGNEQFF

D gene: NA
V gene: TRBV6-1
clone size: NA
J gene: TRBJ2-7
CDR3 DNA: TGTGCCAGCAGCCGAGGGGCCTACGAGCAGTACTTC
CDR3 protein: CASSRGAYEQYF

D gene: NA
V gene: TRBV6-1
clone size: NA
J gene: TRBJ1-1
CDR3 DNA: TGTGCCAGCAGCCCGGTTCGGTCGAACACTGAAGCTTTCTTT
CDR3 protein: CASSPVRSNTEAFF

D gene: NA
V gene: TRBV28
clone size: NA
J gene: TRBJ2-4
CDR3 DNA: TGTGCCAGCAGTTTAAACGAGGCCAAAAACATTCAGTACTTC
CDR3 protein: CASSLNEAKNIQYF

D gene: NA
V gene: TRBV30
clone size: NA
J gene: TRBJ1-5
CDR3 DNA: TGTGCCTGGAGTGGTCGGCAGGAATATCAGCCCCAGCATTTT
CDR3 protein: CAWSGRQEYQPQHF

D gene: TRBD2
V gene: TRBV15
clone size: once
J gene: TRBJ2-1
CDR3 DNA: TGTGCCACCAGCAGGTCGACTAGCGGGCACAGCTCCTACAATGAGCAGTTCTTC
CDR3 protein: CATSRSTSGHSSYNEQFF

D gene: NA
V gene: TRBV11-2
clone size: NA
J gene: TRBJ2-2
CDR3 DNA: TGTGCCAGCAGCCCACTCTGGCGGGCCGGGGAGCTGTTTTTT
CDR3 protein: CASSPLWRAGELFF

D gene: NA
V gene: TRBV19
clone size: NA
J gene: TRBJ1-5
CDR3 DNA: TGTGCCAGTACCATAGAGAATCAGCCCCAGCATTTT
CDR3 protein: CASTIENQPQHF

D gene: NA
V gene: TRBV6-1
clone size: NA
J gene: TRBJ2-7
CDR3 DNA: TGTGCCAGCAGTGAAGTGGGGCGGGTAAGGGTAACCTACGAGCAGTACTTC
CDR3 protein: CASSEVGRVRVTYEQYF

D gene: NA
V gene: TRBV11-2
clone size: NA
J gene: TRBJ1-3
CDR3 DNA: TGTGCCAGCAGCTTTTTAAGGAGCTCTGGAAACACCATATATTTT
CDR3 protein: CASSFLRSSGNTIYF

D gene: TRBD2
V gene: TRBV7-9
clone size: NA
J gene: TRBJ2-5
CDR3 DNA: TGTGCCAGCAGCTTAGCCCCGGGACTAGCGGGTTTAAACCAAGAGACCCAGTACTTC
CDR3 protein: CASSLAPGLAGLNQETQYF

D gene: TRBD1
V gene: TRBV5-1
clone size: NA
J gene: TRBJ2-5
CDR3 DNA: TGCGCCAGCAGCGCTGAGAACAGGGGGCCGGGCGAGACCCAGTACTTC
CDR3 protein: CASSAENRGPGETQYF

D gene: TRBD1
V gene: TRBV6-1
clone size: NA
J gene: TRBJ2-2
CDR3 DNA: TGTGCCAGCGGGAGGGACAGGGTTGACACCGGGGAGCTGTTTTTT
CDR3 protein: CASGRDRVDTGELFF

D gene: NA
V gene: TRBV6-1
clone size: NA
J gene: TRBJ2-5
CDR3 DNA: TGTGCCAGCAGTCAACAGGGTCTCCAAGAGACCCAGTACTTC
CDR3 protein: CASSQQGLQETQYF

D gene: NA
V gene: TRBV11-2
clone size: NA
J gene: TRBJ1-2
CDR3 DNA: TGTGCCAGCAGCGACATCCTCACCTCCAACTATGGCTACACCTTC
CDR3 protein: CASSDILTSNYGYTF

D gene: TRBD1
V gene: TRBV7-9
clone size: NA
J gene: TRBJ1-4
CDR3 DNA: TGTGCCAGCAGCTCTACAGGGGGCTTTGGGGAAAAACTGTTTTTT
CDR3 protein: CASSSTGGFGEKLFF

D gene: NA
V gene: TRBV5-1
clone size: once
J gene: TRBJ1-2
CDR3 DNA: TGCGCCGGCAGCTTGGAGACCGCCCAAGGGGGCTACACCTTC
CDR3 protein: CAGSLETAQGGYTF

D gene: TRBD2
V gene: TRBV27
clone size: NA
J gene: TRBJ2-1
CDR3 DNA: TGTGCCAGCAGTTTCCCTCCGGGAGGGATATACAATGAGCAGTTCTTC
CDR3 protein: CASSFPPGGIYNEQFF

D gene: NA
V gene: TRBV9
clone size: NA
J gene: TRBJ2-5
CDR3 DNA: TGTGCCAGCAGCGTAGACCCCCGGGGGCCAGAGACCCAGTACTTC
CDR3 protein: CASSVDPRGPETQYF

D gene: NA
V gene: TRBV7-9
clone size: once
J gene: TRBJ1-1
CDR3 DNA: TGTGCCAGCAGTTACAACCTAGCGGCAGGGGACACTGAAGCTTTCTTT
CDR3 protein: CASSYNLAAGDTEAFF

D gene: NA
V gene: TRBV13
clone size: NA
J gene: TRBJ1-6
CDR3 DNA: TGTGCCAGCAGCTTAGAGGACAGCAGCTCCTATAATTCACCCCTCCACTTT
CDR3 protein: CASSLEDSSSYNSPLHF

D gene: NA
V gene: TRBV6-6
clone size: NA
J gene: TRBJ2-2
CDR3 DNA: TGTGCCAGCAGTTACGCAGGGACCGGGGAGCTGTTTTTT
CDR3 protein: CASSYAGTGELFF

D gene: NA
V gene: TRBV7-9
clone size: few
J gene: TRBJ1-6
CDR3 DNA: TGTGCCAGCAGCTTAGGAACAAGCTCCTATAATTCACCCCTCCACTTT
CDR3 protein: CASSLGTSSYNSPLHF

D gene: NA
V gene: TRBV6-4
clone size: once
J gene: TRBJ2-2
CDR3 DNA: TGTGCCAGCAGTGAGGGGGACACCGGGGAGCTGTTTTTT
CDR3 protein: CASSEGDTGELFF

D gene: NA
V gene: TRBV6-1
clone size: NA
J gene: TRBJ2-7
CDR3 DNA: TGTGCCAGCAGGGGACTCCAATACGAGCAGTACTTC
CDR3 protein: CASRGLQYEQYF

D gene: NA
V gene: TRBV7-3
clone size: NA
J gene: TRBJ2-3
CDR3 DNA: TGTGCCAGCAGCTCCACTCGTAGCACAGATACGCAGTATTTT
CDR3 protein: CASSSTRSTDTQYF

D gene: NA
V gene: TRBV5-5
clone size: NA
J gene: TRBJ2-5
CDR3 DNA: TGTGCCAGCAGCGGAGTCGAAGAGACCCAGTACTTC
CDR3 protein: CASSGVEETQYF

D gene: NA
V gene: TRBV27
clone size: NA
J gene: TRBJ1-4
CDR3 DNA: TGTGCCAGCAGTTTAATGAGGGATGAAAAACTGTTTTTT
CDR3 protein: CASSLMRDEKLFF

D gene: NA
V gene: TRBV11-2
clone size: NA
J gene: TRBJ2-4
CDR3 DNA: NA
CDR3 protein: CASSLDLVGPGSVYF

D gene: TRBD1
V gene: TRBV7-2
clone size: NA
J gene: TRBJ2-2
CDR3 DNA: TGTGCCAGCAGCTTGGCCGGGACAGGGTACACCGGGGAGCTGTTTTTT
CDR3 protein: CASSLAGTGYTGELFF

D gene: TRBD1
V gene: TRBV19
clone size: NA
J gene: TRBJ1-2
CDR3 DNA: TGTGCCAGTAGTCCTGGACAGGGGGCCCATGGCTACACCTTC
CDR3 protein: CASSPGQGAHGYTF

D gene: NA
V gene: TRBV5-1
clone size: NA
J gene: TRBJ1-2
CDR3 DNA: TGCGCCAGCAGCTTCAGAAACGACTATGGCTACACCTTC
CDR3 protein: CASSFRNDYGYTF

D gene: NA
V gene: TRBV19
clone size: NA
J gene: TRBJ2-3
CDR3 DNA: TGTGTCACCTCAGAGGAGGGACATCCTGCAGATACGCAGTATTTT
CDR3 protein: CVTSEEGHPADTQYF

D gene: TRBD1
V gene: TRBV7-8
clone size: NA
J gene: TRBJ1-1
CDR3 DNA: TGTGCCAGCAGCTTACTCGGCCAGGGGGAAAAGTCGGCTGAAGCTTTCTTT
CDR3 protein: CASSLLGQGEKSAEAFF

D gene: TRBD1
V gene: TRBV7-9
clone size: NA
J gene: TRBJ2-3
CDR3 DNA: TGTGCCAGCAGCTTGTGGGGGACAGCTAGCACAGATACGCAGTATTTT
CDR3 protein: CASSLWGTASTDTQYF

D gene: NA
V gene: TRBV11-2
clone size: once
J gene: TRBJ2-1
CDR3 DNA: TGTGCCAGCAGCTGGAAATTCGGGGGGCCCGGCAACAATGAGCAGTTCTTC
CDR3 protein: CASSWKFGGPGNNEQFF

D gene: NA
V gene: TRBV18
clone size: NA
J gene: TRBJ2-5
CDR3 DNA: TGTGCCAGCTCACCGCAAGAGACCCAGTACTTC
CDR3 protein: CASSPQETQYF

D gene: NA
V gene: TRBV5-4
clone size: NA
J gene: TRBJ2-5
CDR3 DNA: TGTGCCAGCAGCTTGGCGTCGGGCCAAGAGACCCAGTACTTC
CDR3 protein: CASSLASGQETQYF

D gene: TRBD1
V gene: TRBV6-6
clone size: NA
J gene: TRBJ1-2
CDR3 DNA: TGTGCCAGCAGTTACTCCCCCAGGGGGGATGGCTACACCTTC
CDR3 protein: CASSYSPRGDGYTF

D gene: TRBD2
V gene: TRBV11-2
clone size: NA
J gene: TRBJ2-1
CDR3 DNA: TGTGCCAGCAGCTTAGATGGGTTCGCGGGGGGGTCCTACAATGAGCAGTTCTTC
CDR3 protein: CASSLDGFAGGSYNEQFF

D gene: TRBD1
V gene: TRBV18
clone size: NA
J gene: TRBJ2-7
CDR3 DNA: TGTGCCAGCTCTCTGCAGGGGGCCCCCTACGAGCAGTACTTC
CDR3 protein: CASSLQGAPYEQYF

D gene: NA
V gene: TRBV11-2
clone size: few
J gene: TRBJ1-6
CDR3 DNA: TGTGCCAGCAGCTTACAAGGGGTTAATTCACCCCTCCACTTT
CDR3 protein: CASSLQGVNSPLHF

D gene: TRBD1
V gene: TRBV6-5
clone size: NA
J gene: TRBJ2-5
CDR3 DNA: TGTGCCAGCAGTAGGGACAGACAAGAGACCCAGTACTTC
CDR3 protein: CASSRDRQETQYF

D gene: TRBD1
V gene: TRBV7-2
clone size: NA
J gene: TRBJ1-5
CDR3 DNA: TGTGCCAGCAGCTTGGGAGGGGGCGGCAATCAGCCCCAGCATTTT
CDR3 protein: CASSLGGGGNQPQHF

D gene: NA
V gene: TRBV6-6
clone size: NA
J gene: TRBJ1-5
CDR3 DNA: TGTGCCAGCAGCCCCACGCAGGGGTCCAATCAGCCCCAGCATTTT
CDR3 protein: CASSPTQGSNQPQHF

D gene: NA
V gene: TRBV29-1
clone size: once
J gene: TRBJ2-1
CDR3 DNA: TGCAGCGCCCGGACTACCTTAGAGCAGTTCTTC
CDR3 protein: CSARTTLEQFF